Presented here are 5 T cell receptor beta chains from one specimen sequenced in a study of blood T cell repertoires in COVID-19. Generated by immunoSEQ multiplex PCR, the TCRdb table keeps only in-frame clones and is missing some. The table shows approximately 260,000 clones, with roughly nine tenths occurring only once. The material sequenced was PBMCs or T cells enriched from blood (not recorded which). The receptors originated from a woman in her twenties or thirties with acute COVID-19.

V is TRBV6-5 and J is TRBJ1-5; TRBD1 matches at 8 bases. V was clipped by 6 bases and J by 6 bases; unmatched bases: 7. The CDR3 contains 14 residues. From germline, CDR1 is MNHEY and CDR2 SVGAGI. The CDR3 sequence is CASRDRGGIQPQHF. CDR3 DNA sequence: TGTGCCAGCAGAGACAGGGGCGGGATTCAGCCCCAGCATTTT.

The gene calls are TRBV6-2 or TRBV6-3 and TRBJ2-1; TRBD2 matches at 12 bases. CDR1 is MNHEY and CDR2 is SVGEGT in the germline V gene. The junction had 3 bases not matched to a gene; V was cut back by 0 bases and J by 6 bases. CDR3 size: 16 residues. The CDR3 region is CASSYSLAGGRNEQFF. In DNA, the CDR3 is TGTGCCAGCAGTTACTCCCTAGCGGGAGGGCGCAATGAGCAGTTCTTC.

The J gene is TRBJ2-1, the V gene TRBV7-3, with unresolved D. CDR1 and CDR2 (germline): SGHTA, FQGTGA. Trimming pared 5 bases from V and 0 bases from J, leaving 5 bases between. The length of the CDR3 is 13 residues. CDR3 residues: CASSAGSYNEQFF. The DNA for the CDR3 is TGTGCCAGCAGCGCCGGCTCCTACAATGAGCAGTTCTTC.

The chain employs TRBV7-3 and TRBJ1-1; TRBD1 is a possible D gene (5 bases). Germline CDR1 SGHTA, CDR2 FQGTGA. The CDR3 is made up of 11 amino acids. Trimming took 2 bases from V and 8 from J, leaving 6 bases between them. As DNA, the CDR3 is TGTGCCAGCAGCTTAGGGGGGGAAGCTTTCTTT. Its translation: CASSLGGEAFF.

This sequence joins TRBV9 and TRBJ1-1; D gene uncertain. V lost 4 bases and J lost 0, with 10 bases in between. Germline loops: CDR1 SGDLS, CDR2 YYNGEE. This CDR3 comprises 14 residues. Here the CDR3 DNA reads TGTGCCAGCAGCCCCGACATTATGAACACTGAAGCTTTCTTT. Amino acids: CASSPDIMNTEAFF.